The 18 T cell receptor beta chains below were found in one sample sequenced in a study of STAT5B mutations in CD4+ large granular lymphocyte leukemia. Assay used: immunoSEQ multiplex PCR; TCRdb lists only in-frame clones, some missing. The data show over 25,000 clones, 60% to 80% seen once. Sequenced input: CD4+ T cells from blood buffy coats. The receptors derive from a human donor in good health.

V usage is TRBV14 and J usage is TRBJ2-2; D might be TRBD1 (6 bases). This CDR3 is 18 amino acids long. V lost 0 bases, J lost 13 bases, and 27 bases lay in between. Germline-derived CDR1 and CDR2 are SGHDN and FVKESK. The CDR3 protein is CASSQDQNRRTDRAWLFF. As DNA, the CDR3 is TGTGCCAGCAGCCAAGATCAGAATCGAAGGACAGACAGAGCTTGGCTGTTTTTT.

The chain is built from TRBV19 and TRBJ1-5, with a possible D match to TRBD1 (6 bases). CDR1 LNHDA and CDR2 SQIVND come from the germline V gene (reference sequence). The CDR3 covers 14 residues. The CDR3 spells CATGFTGSGQPQHF. CDR3 nucleotide sequence: TGTGCAACAGGGTTTACAGGGAGCGGTCAGCCCCAGCATTTT.

The chain joins TRBV5-4 to TRBJ1-1, with a weak D call TRBD1 (5 bases). This CDR3 is 15 amino acids long. Trimming removed 3 bases from V and 1 base from J, with 13 bases in between. CDR1 and CDR2 (germline): SGHNT, YYREEE (reference sequence). CDR3 in amino acids: CASSSPGRTNTEAFF. CDR3 DNA: TGTGCCAGCAGCTCACCGGGACGGACGAACACTGAAGCTTTCTTT. Combining the CDR3 with reference TRBV5-4 and TRBJ1-1 gives the whole variable domain ETGVTQSPTHLIKTRGQQVTLRCSSQSGHNTVSWYQQALGQGPQFIFQYYREEENGRGNFPPRFSGLQFPNYSSELNVNALELDDSALYLCASSSPGRTNTEAFFGQGTRLTVV.

Comment on this clone: One end of the junction fails to match germline, which may point to a read error. Here the CDR3 reads CASSSRQDQPQHF. CDR3 nucleotide sequence: TGTGCCAGCAGCTCCCGACAGGATCAACCCCAGCATTTT. The chain links TRBV7-9 to TRBJ1-5; perhaps TRBD1 as D (6 bases). This CDR3 region has 13 residues. CDR1 is SEHNR, CDR2 FQNEAQ, per germline (reference sequence). Using reference TRBV7-9 and TRBJ1-5 for the parts outside the CDR3, the full variable domain is DTGVSQNPRHKITKRGQNVTFRCDPISEHNRLYWYRQTLGQGPEFLTYFQNEAQLEKSRLLSDRFSAERPKGSFSTLEIQRTEQGDSAMYLCASSSRQDQPQHFGDGTRLSIL.

The rearrangement uses TRBV7-9 and TRBJ1-1; D is ambiguous. In germline, CDR1 is SEHNR, CDR2 FQNEAQ (reference sequence). The CDR3 spans 13 residues. V dropped 3 bases and J dropped 4 bases, with 9 bases sitting between them. The CDR3 protein is CASSFSRGTEAFF. The CDR3, as DNA: TGTGCCAGCAGCTTTTCACGGGGCACTGAAGCTTTCTTT.

This clone was counted between two and nine times. This sequence joins TRBV20-1 and TRBJ1-1; D is possibly TRBD1 (6 bases). CDR1 DFQATT and CDR2 SNEGSKA come from the germline V gene (reference sequence). The CDR3 consists of 11 residues. Trimming stripped 6 bases from V and 1 base from J, with 6 bases between. As DNA, the CDR3 is TGCAGTGCACAGGGGAACACTGAAGCTTTCTTT. Translated: CSAQGNTEAFF.

The rearrangement links TRBV19 to TRBJ1-5; the D gene is possibly TRBD1 (6 bases). This CDR3 is built from 16 residues. Germline CDR1 LNHDA, CDR2 SQIVND (reference sequence). The ends were cut back, 0 bases at V and 7 bases at J, with 16 bases in the middle. The CDR3 spells CASSIDSPGGRQPQHF. The CDR3 DNA is TGTGCCAGTAGTATAGACTCCCCCGGGGGGCGCCAGCCCCAGCATTTT.

The sample holds a few counts of this clone. The rearrangement links TRBV4-1 to TRBJ2-1; D is possibly TRBD2 (6 bases). There are 14 residues in the CDR3. The V end lost 0 bases, the J end lost 9 bases, and 12 bases lay between the germline ends. The germline V gene encodes CDR1 MGHRA and CDR2 YSYEKL. CDR3 amino acids: CASSQESPGGEQFF. The CDR3, as DNA: TGCGCCAGCAGCCAAGAATCGCCCGGGGGTGAGCAGTTCTTC.

This clone has only a few counts. Other DNA sequences in the same sample also yield this CDR3. This chain joins TRBV30 and TRBJ2-7, with D perhaps matching TRBD2 (7 bases). Germline CDR1 reads GTSNPN; CDR2 reads SVGIG (reference sequence). The CDR3 extends over 13 amino acids. With 2 bases removed from V and 3 bases from J, the gap between germline ends came to 11 bases. CDR3: CAWSRGGDYEQYF. DNA for the CDR3: TGTGCCTGGAGTAGGGGGGGGGACTACGAGCAGTACTTC.

This sequence joins TRBV11-3 and TRBJ2-7, with unresolved D. Deletions cut 5 bases from V and 2 bases from J, with 13 bases between. The V gene's germline CDR1 is SGHNT and CDR2 YENEEA. The CDR3 totals 14 residues. The DNA of the CDR3 is TGTGCCAGCAGCATCGGACGTGCAACCTACGAGCAGTACTTC. Its translation: CASSIGRATYEQYF.

This chain links TRBV11-3 with TRBJ1-2, with a tentative D call TRBD1 (6 bases). The CDR3 runs to 15 residues. Germline CDR1 is SGHNT and CDR2 is YENEEA. With 5 bases removed from V and 8 bases from J, the gap between germline ends came to 21 bases. Here the CDR3 DNA reads TGTGCCAGCAGCCAGGGGAGGGAATCGATGGAGGGCTACACCTTC. Translated, it gives CASSQGRESMEGYTF.

This clone was detected only a few times. The V and J genes are TRBV5-1 and TRBJ2-1; either TRBD1 or TRBD2 may supply D (7 bases each). The V and J ends lost 4 bases and 7 bases respectively, with 18 bases between them. CDR1 is SGHRS, CDR2 YFSETQ, per germline. The CDR3 is 15 amino acids. In DNA form, the CDR3 reads TGCGCCAGCAGCAGCGGGACAGTACACACGAATGAGCAGTTCTTC. Protein: CASSSGTVHTNEQFF.

This clone was counted only a few times. CDR3 sequence reads: CASSKRAASYNEQFF. As DNA, the CDR3 is TGTGCCAGTAGTAAAAGGGCGGCCTCCTACAATGAGCAGTTCTTC. This rearrangement joins TRBV19 to TRBJ2-1; D unclear. With 4 bases removed from V and 0 bases from J, the gap between germline ends came to 10 bases. The length of the CDR3 is 15 residues. Germline values: CDR1 LNHDA, CDR2 SQIVND (reference sequence).

The chain has TRBV5-1 and TRBJ2-1; D gene unclear. The length of the CDR3 is 14 residues. V was clipped by 7 bases and J by 6 bases, with 17 bases between them. CDR1 SGHRS and CDR2 YFSETQ come from the germline V gene. The DNA for the CDR3 is TGCGCCAGCCGTACTGAGGTTAATTCCAATGAGCAGTTCTTC. Protein: CASRTEVNSNEQFF. Full variable domain (outside the CDR3, taken from reference TRBV5-1 and TRBJ2-1): KAGVTQTPRYLIKTRGQQVTLSCSPISGHRSVSWYQQTPGQGLQFLFEYFSETQRNKGNFPGRFSGRQFSNSRSEMNVSTLELGDSALYLCASRTEVNSNEQFFGPGTRLTVL.

This clone was seen a handful of times. The V gene is TRBV7-3, the J gene TRBJ1-2; TRBD1 matches at 7 bases. Trimming took 5 bases from V and 6 from J; bases not matched to a gene: 6. In germline, CDR1 is SGHTA, CDR2 FQGTGA. The CDR3 is made up of 13 amino acids. The DNA for the CDR3 is TGTGCCAGCAGCAGAGACAGGGCGGATGGCTACACCTTC. This sequence encodes CASSRDRADGYTF.

This chain connects TRBV5-1 to TRBJ2-6, with 9 bases fitting TRBD2. The CDR3 runs 19 residues. V was clipped by 0 bases and J by 0 bases; unmatched bases: 7. The germline V gene encodes CDR1 SGHRS and CDR2 YFSETQ. CDR3 residues: CASSLGIAGVGSGANVLTF. DNA for the CDR3: TGCGCCAGCAGCTTGGGGATAGCGGGAGTGGGCTCTGGGGCCAACGTCCTGACTTTC. Based on the CDR3 plus reference TRBV5-1 and TRBJ2-6, the full variable domain is KAGVTQTPRYLIKTRGQQVTLSCSPISGHRSVSWYQQTPGQGLQFLFEYFSETQRNKGNFPGRFSGRQFSNSRSEMNVSTLELGDSALYLCASSLGIAGVGSGANVLTFGAGSRLTVL.

The V call is TRBV27, the J call TRBJ2-2, with 15 positions matching TRBD2. J was trimmed by 5 bases and V by 3 bases; bases with no gene match: 10. CDR3 size: 19 residues. Germline V lookup: CDR1 MNHEY, CDR2 SMNVEV (reference sequence). CDR3 in amino acids: CASSLRVGLAGGQTGELFF. The CDR3 DNA reads as TGTGCCAGCAGTTTGAGAGTGGGACTAGCGGGAGGACAGACCGGGGAGCTGTTTTTT.

This clone has more than one count but fewer than ten. The V call is TRBV11-2, the J call TRBJ2-2, with a tentative D call TRBD2 (5 bases). V lost 4 bases, J lost 4 bases, and 10 bases lay in between. The CDR3 has 14 residues. Germline V lookup: CDR1 SGHAT, CDR2 FQNNGV. The CDR3 is CASSSQGSTGELFF. The DNA for the CDR3 is TGTGCCAGCAGCTCCCAAGGGAGCACCGGGGAGCTGTTTTTT.